This is a list of T cell receptor beta chains from one sample in a study of Tregs in tolerant kidney transplant recipients. Libraries were prepared by immunoSEQ multiplex PCR; TCRdb keeps only in-frame clonotypes and omits some of them. The data show 46,000 or so clones, about 89% seen once. The sequencing sample was made of Tregs from blood. The source of these receptors is a human donor in good health. The CDR3 runs from the conserved cysteine through the conserved F or W.

>TRBV29-1
CSVASRGYGTDTQYF
>TRBV14
CASSQEEGPWGYRNQPQHF
>TRBV5-1
CASGAGLAITDTQYF
>TRBV5-3
CARSCRGATDTQYF
>TRBV27
CASSRRGAGALRGDTQYF
>TRBV19
CASRRSTYNEQFF
>TRBV5-4
CASSRLARDRSYNEQFF
>TRBV6-6
CASTGPNGNTIYF
>TRBV30
CAWSGILSSEAYNEQFF
>TRBV4-1
CASTLDRFQETQYF